This T cell receptor beta chain was sequenced for a study of CD8+ T cells in alopecia areata. Study-wide background: Treated patients were given 5 to 10 mg oral tofacitinib twice daily. General study findings and limits: Greater clonality was observed in lesional scalp samples, especially alopecia totalis/universalis, versus normal scalp. Resident alphabeta T cells of normal skin are also sequenced in scalp samples.

Specimens obtained from alopecia areata patients comprised lesional scalp punch biopsies and peripheral blood. Reverse transcription of extracted RNA yielded cDNA, which provided the sequencing template. Sequencing was performed with immunoSEQ multiplex PCR; in TCRdb, only in-frame clones are kept and a portion is missing. The table records about 150,000 clones, roughly 48% of them present only once. The CDR3 is made up of 14 amino acids. The V end lost 0 bases, the J end lost 1 base, and 7 bases lay between the germline ends. Germline V CDR1 and CDR2: SGHRS, YFSETQ. About this clone itself: The antigen is not known.

The TCR comes from a human donor with alopecia areata. The chain has TRBV5-1 and TRBJ1-1; D not resolved. Sample: CD4+ T cells sorted from blood. The CDR3 sequence is CASSLGGWNTEAFF. CDR3 sequence (DNA): TGCGCCAGCAGCTTGGGTGGGTGGAACACTGAAGCTTTCTTT.